This entry lists 11 T cell receptor beta chains sequenced from one sample in a study of Graves' ophthalmopathy and Graves' hyperthyroidism. Amplification targeted the TCR beta CDR3 regions, with RNA transcripts as the source material. First-round RT-PCR with HTBI primers preceded a second-round multiplex PCR. TCRdb itself ran the multiplex PCR reads through MiXCR, one entry per CDR3 protein. The profile shows hundreds of thousands of distinct CDR3 sequences, 35% to 50% of them singletons. Sequencing was performed on peripheral blood. The receptor set was obtained from an adult man with Graves' ophthalmopathy.

In this sample, this clonotype turned up once. At one of its ends the junction is not consistent with the germline gene, which may arise from a read error. The genes are TRBV2 and TRBJ1-3; D is uncertain. The CDR3 totals 10 residues. CDR1 and CDR2 from the germline V gene are SNHLY and FYNNEI. The CDR3 DNA is TGTGCCAGCAGCGAGGGCAGGATCAATTTT. As protein: CASSEGRINF.

The chain joins TRBV12-3 or TRBV12-4 to TRBJ2-7, with 11 bases fitting TRBD2. The CDR3 contains 16 residues. Written as DNA, the CDR3 is TGTGCTAGTGGTTACACCGGGACTAGCGGTTCCTACGAGCAGTACTTC. The encoded protein is CASGYTGTSGSYEQYF.

The gene calls are TRBV7-9 and TRBJ2-6, with 8 bases aligning to TRBD1. After removal of 10 bases from V and 0 bases from J, the junction contained 5 bases not matched to a gene. This CDR3 comprises 15 residues. Germline CDR1 is SEHNR and CDR2 is FQNEAQ (reference sequence). The CDR3 DNA follows: TGTGCCAATATACAGGGGGGCTCTGGGGCCAACGTCCTGACTTTC. Protein sequence: CANIQGGSGANVLTF.

The chain joins TRBV10-3 to TRBJ2-3; D might be TRBD1 or TRBD2, each matching 5 bases. V shed 4 bases and J shed 2 bases, with 10 bases lying between them. Germline V gene data show CDR1 as ENHRY and CDR2 as SYGVKD. There are 14 residues in the CDR3. The CDR3 nucleotides are TGTGCCATCAGTGGGGGACCAATCACAGATACGCAGTATTTT. This codes for CAISGGPITDTQYF.

The rearrangement links TRBV29-1 to TRBJ2-5, with D perhaps matching TRBD1 or TRBD2 (6 bases each). This CDR3 is 13 amino acids long. Germline V gene sequence: CDR1 SQVTM, CDR2 ANQGSEA. Trimming shortened V by 5 bases and J by 5 bases, and 15 bases separated the two germline ends. CDR3 sequence: CSVSGGRGETQYF. CDR3 coding DNA: TGCAGCGTTAGTGGGGGGCGCGGGGAGACCCAGTACTTC.

This clonotype appeared many times. V usage is TRBV10-3 and J usage is TRBJ1-1; D is possibly TRBD1 (6 bases). Germline CDR1 ENHRY, CDR2 SYGVKD. The length of the CDR3 is 14 residues. The V end was cut by 7 bases, the J end by 0 bases, with 12 bases between. The CDR3 loop is CAINRDTVNTEAFF. The CDR3 region has the DNA TGTGCCATCAATCGGGACACCGTGAACACTGAAGCTTTCTTT.

This clonotype has only one observation. The chain recombines TRBV29-1 with TRBJ1-1; D might be TRBD1 (5 bases). Trimming took 0 bases from V and 10 from J, leaving 18 bases between them. CDR1 is SQVTM, CDR2 ANQGSEA, per germline. This CDR3 comprises 14 residues. The CDR3 is CSVEDRNSGGGAFF. CDR3 bases: TGCAGCGTTGAAGATCGTAATAGCGGGGGAGGAGCTTTCTTT.

With regard to this clonotype: The junction departs from the called germline gene at one end, perhaps through a read error. The chain combines TRBV2 with TRBJ1-1; 9 bases are shared with TRBD1. This CDR3 is built from 12 residues. Germline V lookup: CDR1 SNHLY, CDR2 FYNNEI. The DNA for the CDR3 is TGTGCCAGCAGTTTGGGACAGGGAAAAGCTCTCTTT. Translating gives CASSLGQGKALF.

The V and J genes are TRBV24-1 and TRBJ2-6; 10 bases are shared with TRBD1. Losses at the gene ends were 3 bases for V and 8 bases for J; bases not matched to a gene: 6. The CDR3 length is 16 residues. Germline V gene data show CDR1 as KGHDR and CDR2 as SFDVKD. CDR3 sequence: CATSDPGQGGSNVLTF. The CDR3 DNA reads TGTGCCACCAGTGATCCTGGACAGGGGGGGTCCAACGTCCTGACTTTC.

The chain carries TRBV10-3 and TRBJ2-2, with D perhaps given as TRBD1 or TRBD2 (6 bases each). Per germline, CDR1 ENHRY and CDR2 SYGVKD. Trimming shortened V by 10 bases and J by 7 bases, and 16 bases separated the two germline ends. CDR3 length equals 13 residues. CDR3 loop: CATQLGGHGELFF. For the CDR3, the DNA is TGTGCCACCCAGTTGGGGGGCCACGGGGAGCTGTTTTTT.

The chain uses TRBV11-1 and TRBJ2-3; 14 bases are shared with TRBD2. There are 15 residues in the CDR3. The V and J ends lost 5 bases and 7 bases, in that order; junction bases with no gene match: 5. CDR1 is SGHAT, CDR2 FQDESV, per germline (reference sequence). CDR3 amino acids: CASSMGLAGANTQYF. DNA for the CDR3: TGTGCCAGCAGCATGGGACTAGCGGGAGCGAATACGCAGTATTTT.